This T cell receptor (beta chain) was captured by sequencing in a study of blood T cell repertoires in COVID-19. Turning to the study itself: Sites in the United States, Italy and Spain provided acute and convalescent COVID-19 samples.

This clone was found a few times. Germline CDR1 LNHDA, CDR2 SQIVND (reference sequence). J lost 4 bases, V lost 7 bases, and 13 bases had no gene match. The CDR3 covers 16 residues. In the source study's methods: Amplification with reference gene primers provided the estimates of nucleated cell counts. The data were produced by immunoSEQ multiplex PCR, yet TCRdb's version contains in-frame clones alone and is incomplete. The V and J calls and the clone size are those of that table, but D and trimming were determined from the DNA. The repertoire has roughly 81,000 clones, about 89% of them found once; the top ten carry less than 15%.

Sequencing was done on a sample of peripheral blood. This chain joins TRBV19 and TRBJ1-2, with 9 bases that match TRBD1. The sequence was collected from a man between 65 and 85 years old with active or convalescent COVID-19. The CDR3 DNA sequence: TGTGCCAGTACGAGTCCCTCGGACAGGGGTAGCTATGGCTACACCTTC. It encodes CASTSPSDRGSYGYTF.